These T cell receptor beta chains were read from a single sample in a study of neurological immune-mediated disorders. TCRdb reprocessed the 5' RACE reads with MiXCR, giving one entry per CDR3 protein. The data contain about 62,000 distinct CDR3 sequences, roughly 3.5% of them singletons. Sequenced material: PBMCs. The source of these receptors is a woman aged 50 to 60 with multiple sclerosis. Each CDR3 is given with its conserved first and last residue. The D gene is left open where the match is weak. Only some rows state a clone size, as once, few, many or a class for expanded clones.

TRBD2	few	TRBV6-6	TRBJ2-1	CASSSLTSGYEQFF	TGTGCCAGCAGTTCCTTGACTAGCGGGTATGAGCAGTTCTTC
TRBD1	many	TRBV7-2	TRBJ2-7	CASQSGTGYYEQYF	TGTGCCAGCCAATCCGGGACAGGGTACTACGAGCAGTACTTC
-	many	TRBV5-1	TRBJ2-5	CASSLVGGRETQYF	TGTGCCAGCAGTTTAGTAGGGGGACGGGAGACCCAGTACTTC
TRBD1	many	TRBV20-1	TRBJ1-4	CSASQGARNEKLFF	TGCAGTGCCTCGCAGGGGGCTAGGAATGAAAAACTGTTTTTT
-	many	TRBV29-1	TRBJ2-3	CSATPADTQYF	TGCAGCGCGACCCCAGCTGATACGCAGTATTTT
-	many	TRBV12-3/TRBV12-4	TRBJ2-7	CASSLVRDSYEQYF	TGTGCCAGCAGTTTGGTACGGGACTCCTACGAGCAGTACTTC
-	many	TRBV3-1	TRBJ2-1	CASSRTTSRANHEQFF	TGTGCCAGCAGCCGTACTACTAGTCGGGCCAACCATGAGCAGTTCTTC
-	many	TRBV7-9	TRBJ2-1	CASSLVVAAGDEQFF	TGTGCCAGCAGCTTAGTGGTAGCGGCCGGGGATGAGCAGTTCTTC
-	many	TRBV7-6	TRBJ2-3	CASSLAWKGTTTDTQYF	TGTGCCAGCAGCTTAGCGTGGAAAGGGACCACCACAGATACGCAGTATTTT
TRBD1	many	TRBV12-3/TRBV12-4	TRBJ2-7	CASSPGTGRNEQYF	TGTGCCAGCAGCCCGGGGACAGGGAGAAACGAGCAGTACTTC
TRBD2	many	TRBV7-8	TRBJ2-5	CASSLGASGIATETQYF	TGTGCCAGCAGCTTGGGCGCTAGCGGGATAGCGACGGAGACCCAGTACTTC
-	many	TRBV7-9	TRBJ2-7	CASSYDTLYSYEQYF	TGTGCCAGCAGCTACGACACCCTATATTCCTACGAGCAGTACTTC
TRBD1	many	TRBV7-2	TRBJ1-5	CASSLADRGNQPQHF	TGTGCCAGCAGCTTAGCGGACAGGGGCAATCAGCCCCAGCATTTT
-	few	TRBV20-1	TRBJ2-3	CSASHRVRNADTQYF	TGCAGTGCTAGTCACAGGGTGAGAAACGCAGATACGCAGTATTTT
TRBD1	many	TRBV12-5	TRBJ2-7	CASGPDRGEQYF	TGTGCTAGTGGCCCGGACAGGGGTGAACAGTACTTC
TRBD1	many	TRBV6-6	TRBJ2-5	CASTDRDVLETQYF	TGTGCCAGCACCGACAGGGATGTTCTTGAGACCCAGTACTTC
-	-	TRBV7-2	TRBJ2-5	CASSFSVFGAPQETQYF	TGTGCCAGCAGCTTTTCTGTATTCGGGGCACCTCAAGAGACCCAGTACTTC
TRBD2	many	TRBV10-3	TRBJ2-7	CAISEAGGAEQYF	TGTGCCATCAGTGAGGCGGGGGGGGCCGAGCAGTACTTC
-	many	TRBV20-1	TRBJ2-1	CSARSGLYNEQFF	TGCAGTGCTAGATCGGGACTCTACAATGAGCAGTTCTTC
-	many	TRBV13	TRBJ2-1	CASSAFTTGYNEQFF	TGTGCCAGCAGCGCATTCACAACAGGGTACAATGAGCAGTTCTTC
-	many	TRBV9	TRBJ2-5	CASSVGGKETQYF	TGTGCCAGCAGCGTAGGTGGTAAAGAGACCCAGTACTTC
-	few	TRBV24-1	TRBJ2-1	CATSDLFWDTNEQFF	TGTGCCACCAGTGATTTGTTTTGGGATACGAATGAGCAGTTCTTC
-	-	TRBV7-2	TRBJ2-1	CASNLASLSNEQFF	TGTGCCAGCAACTTAGCTAGCCTTAGCAATGAGCAGTTCTTC
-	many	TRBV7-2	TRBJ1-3	CASSLGGGSGNTIYF	TGTGCCAGCAGCCTAGGGGGGGGATCTGGAAACACCATATATTTT
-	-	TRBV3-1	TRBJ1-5	CASSQVGNQPQNF	TGTGCCAGCAGCCAAGTGGGGAATCAGCCCCAGAATTTT
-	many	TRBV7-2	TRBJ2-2	CASSFAGSAGELFF	TGTGCCAGCAGCTTCGCGGGGTCTGCCGGGGAGCTGTTTTTT
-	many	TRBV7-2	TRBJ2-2	CASSLGGLWAGELFF	TGTGCCAGCAGCTTAGGAGGGCTCTGGGCCGGGGAGCTGTTTTTT
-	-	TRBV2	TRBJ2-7	CASRFYSYEQYF	TGTGCCAGCAGGTTCTACTCCTACGAGCAGTACTTC